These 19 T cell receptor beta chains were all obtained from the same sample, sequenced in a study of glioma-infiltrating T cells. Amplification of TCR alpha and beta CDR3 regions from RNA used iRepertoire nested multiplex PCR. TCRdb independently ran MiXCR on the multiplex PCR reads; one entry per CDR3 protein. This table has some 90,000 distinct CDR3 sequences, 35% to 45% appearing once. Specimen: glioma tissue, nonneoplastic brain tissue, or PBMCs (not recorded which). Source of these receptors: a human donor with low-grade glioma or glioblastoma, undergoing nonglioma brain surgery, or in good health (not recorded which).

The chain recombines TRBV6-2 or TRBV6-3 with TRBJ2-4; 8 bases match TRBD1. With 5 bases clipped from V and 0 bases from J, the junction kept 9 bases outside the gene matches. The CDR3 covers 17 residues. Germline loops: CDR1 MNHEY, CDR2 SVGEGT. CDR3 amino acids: CASSGAGTGLAKNIQYF. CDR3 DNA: TGTGCCAGCAGTGGGGCCGGGACAGGATTAGCCAAAAACATTCAGTACTTC.

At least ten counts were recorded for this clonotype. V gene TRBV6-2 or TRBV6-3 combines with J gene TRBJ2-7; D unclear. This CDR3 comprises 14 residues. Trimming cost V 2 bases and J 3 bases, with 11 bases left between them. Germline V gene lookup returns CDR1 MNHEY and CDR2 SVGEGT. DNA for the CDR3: TGTGCCAGCAGTTACGGATCTGGAAACTACGAGCAGTACTTC. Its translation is CASSYGSGNYEQYF.

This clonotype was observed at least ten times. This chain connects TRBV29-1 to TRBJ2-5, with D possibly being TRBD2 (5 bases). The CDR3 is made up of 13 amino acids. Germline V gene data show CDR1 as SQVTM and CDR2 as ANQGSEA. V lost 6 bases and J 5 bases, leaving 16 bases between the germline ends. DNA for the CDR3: TGCAGCGTCAGACAAACTTCGGGGGAGACCCAGTACTTC. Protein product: CSVRQTSGETQYF.

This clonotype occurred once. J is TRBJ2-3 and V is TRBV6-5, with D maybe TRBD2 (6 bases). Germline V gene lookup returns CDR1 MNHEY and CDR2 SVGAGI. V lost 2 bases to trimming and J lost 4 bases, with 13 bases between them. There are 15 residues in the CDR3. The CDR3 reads CASSYLGTFADTQYF. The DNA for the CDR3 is TGTGCCAGCAGTTACCTTGGGACTTTCGCAGATACGCAGTATTTT.

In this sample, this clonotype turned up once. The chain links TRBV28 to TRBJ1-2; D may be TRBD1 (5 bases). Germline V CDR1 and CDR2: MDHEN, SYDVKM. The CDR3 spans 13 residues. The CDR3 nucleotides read TGTGTTAGCACCCCGGCAGGGAAGGCTGGCTACACCTTC. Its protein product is CVSTPAGKAGYTF.

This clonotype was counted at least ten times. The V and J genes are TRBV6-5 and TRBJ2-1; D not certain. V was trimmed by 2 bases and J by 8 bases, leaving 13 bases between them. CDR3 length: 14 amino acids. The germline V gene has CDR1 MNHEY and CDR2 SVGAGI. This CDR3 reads CASSYRVRTDEQFF. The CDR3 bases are TGTGCCAGCAGTTACCGGGTTCGCACGGATGAGCAGTTCTTC.

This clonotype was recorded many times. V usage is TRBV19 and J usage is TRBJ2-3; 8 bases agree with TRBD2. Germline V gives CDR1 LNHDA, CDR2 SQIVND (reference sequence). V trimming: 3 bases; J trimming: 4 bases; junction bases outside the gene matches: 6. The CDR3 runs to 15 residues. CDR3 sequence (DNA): TGTGCCAGTAGTATCTTCGGGGGGGCGGCAGATACGCAGTATTTT. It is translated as CASSIFGGAADTQYF. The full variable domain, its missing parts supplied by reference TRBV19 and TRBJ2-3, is DGGITQSPKYLFRKEGQNVTLSCEQNLNHDAMYWYRQDPGQGLRLIYYSQIVNDFQKGDIAEGYSVSREKKESFPLTVTSAQKNPTAFYLCASSIFGGAADTQYFGPGTRLTVL.

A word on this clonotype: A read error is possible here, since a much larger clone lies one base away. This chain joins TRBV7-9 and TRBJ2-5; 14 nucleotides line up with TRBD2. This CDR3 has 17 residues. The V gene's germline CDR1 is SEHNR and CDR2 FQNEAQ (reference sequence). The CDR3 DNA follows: TGTGGCAGCAGCTTCGTCGGGACTAGCGGGGGACAAGAGACCCAGTACTTC. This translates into CGSSFVGTSGGQETQYF.

The CDR3 protein is CASRREGTETQYF. The DNA of the CDR3 is TGTGCCAGTAGGAGGGAGGGCACAGAGACCCAGTACTTC. V is TRBV6-2 or TRBV6-3 and J is TRBJ2-5, with 7 bases matching TRBD2. The junction had 8 bases not matched to a gene; V was cut back by 9 bases and J by 4 bases. This CDR3 is 13 amino acids long. Germline V CDR1 and CDR2: MNHEY, SVGEGT.

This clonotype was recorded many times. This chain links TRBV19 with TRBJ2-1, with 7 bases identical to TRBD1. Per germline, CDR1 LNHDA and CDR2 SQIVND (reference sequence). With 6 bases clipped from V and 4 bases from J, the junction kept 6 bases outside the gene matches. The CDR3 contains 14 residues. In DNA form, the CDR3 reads TGTGCCAGTAGCGCCGGACAGGTATACAATGAGCAGTTCTTC. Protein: CASSAGQVYNEQFF.

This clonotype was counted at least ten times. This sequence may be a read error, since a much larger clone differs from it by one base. The CDR3 spells CSALDSVDKETQYF. CDR3 DNA sequence: TGCAGTGCCCTTGACAGCGTAGATAAAGAGACCCAGTACTTC. The chain uses TRBV20-1 and TRBJ2-5; TRBD1 might be the D (5 bases). The CDR3 has 14 amino acids. The germline V gene has CDR1 DFQATT and CDR2 SNEGSKA (reference sequence). The germline V and J ends were trimmed by 6 bases and 3 bases, with 17 bases remaining between them.

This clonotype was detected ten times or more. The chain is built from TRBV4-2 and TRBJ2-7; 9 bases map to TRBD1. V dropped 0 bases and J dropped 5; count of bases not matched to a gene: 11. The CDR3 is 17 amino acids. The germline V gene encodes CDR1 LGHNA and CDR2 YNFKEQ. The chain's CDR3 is CASSQDWRGQGSHEQYF. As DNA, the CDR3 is TGTGCCAGCAGCCAAGATTGGCGGGGACAGGGAAGCCACGAGCAGTACTTC.

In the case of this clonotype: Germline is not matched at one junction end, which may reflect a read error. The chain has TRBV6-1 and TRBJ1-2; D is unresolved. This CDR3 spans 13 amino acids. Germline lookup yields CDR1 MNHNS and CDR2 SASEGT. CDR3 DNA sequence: TGTGCCAGCAGGAGTGAGGCCCGACATGGTTACACCTTC. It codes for CASRSEARHGYTF.

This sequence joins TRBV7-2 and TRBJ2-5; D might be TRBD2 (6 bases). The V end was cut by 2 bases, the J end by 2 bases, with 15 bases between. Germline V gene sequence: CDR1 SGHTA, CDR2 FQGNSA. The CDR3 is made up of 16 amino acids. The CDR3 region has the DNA TGTGCCAGCAGCTTAAGGGACTGGGACTTTCAAGAGACCCAGTACTTC. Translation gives CASSLRDWDFQETQYF.

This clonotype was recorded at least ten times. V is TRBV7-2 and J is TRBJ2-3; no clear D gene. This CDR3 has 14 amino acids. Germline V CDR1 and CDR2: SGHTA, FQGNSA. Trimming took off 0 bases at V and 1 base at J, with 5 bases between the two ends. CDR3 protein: CASSLALGTDTQYF. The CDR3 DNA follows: TGTGCCAGCAGCTTAGCTTTGGGCACAGATACGCAGTATTTT.

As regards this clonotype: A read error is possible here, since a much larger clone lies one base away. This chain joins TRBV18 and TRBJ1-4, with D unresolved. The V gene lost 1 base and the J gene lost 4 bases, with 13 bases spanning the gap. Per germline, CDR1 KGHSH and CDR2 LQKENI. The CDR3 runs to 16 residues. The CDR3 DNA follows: TGTGCCAGCTCACCACGGGCAGAGGCAATTAATGAAAAACTGTTTTTT. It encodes CASSPRAEAINEKLFF.

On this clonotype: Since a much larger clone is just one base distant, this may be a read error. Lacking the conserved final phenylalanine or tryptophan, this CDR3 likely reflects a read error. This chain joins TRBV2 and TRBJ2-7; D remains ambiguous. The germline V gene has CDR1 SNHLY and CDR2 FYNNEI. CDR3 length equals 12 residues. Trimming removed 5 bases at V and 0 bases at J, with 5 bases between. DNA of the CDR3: TGTGCCAGCAGTTTCGACTCCTACGAGCAGTACTTA. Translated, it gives CASSFDSYEQYL.

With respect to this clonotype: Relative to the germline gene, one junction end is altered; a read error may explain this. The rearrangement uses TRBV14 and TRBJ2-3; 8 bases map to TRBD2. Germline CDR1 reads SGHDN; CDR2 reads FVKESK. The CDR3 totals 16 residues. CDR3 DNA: TGTGCCATCAGCCAACCTAGCGGGCTTAGGGTAGATACGCAGTATTTT. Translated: CAISQPSGLRVDTQYF. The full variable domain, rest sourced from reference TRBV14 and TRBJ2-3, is EAGVTQFPSHSVIEKGQTVTLRCDPISGHDNLYWYRRVMGKEIKFLLHFVKESKQDESGMPNNRFLAERTGGTYSTLKVQPAELEDSGVYFCAISQPSGLRVDTQYFGPGTRLTVL.

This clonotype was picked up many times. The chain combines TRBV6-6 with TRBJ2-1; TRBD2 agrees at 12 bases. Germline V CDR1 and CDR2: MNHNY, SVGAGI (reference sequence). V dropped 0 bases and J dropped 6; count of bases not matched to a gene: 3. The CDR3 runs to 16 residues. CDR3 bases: TGTGCCAGCAGTTACTCACCTAGCGGGGGGGGCAATGAGCAGTTCTTC. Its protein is CASSYSPSGGGNEQFF.